Here is one T cell receptor beta chain with its context. There are a few counts of this clone. The antigen it recognizes is unknown. Base qualities are not provided; no much larger clone lies one nucleotide away. This sample was included in a study of blood T cell repertoires in COVID-19 (dated by TCRdb to the early 2020s). In terms of the full investigation: Samples covering the acute and convalescent phases of COVID-19 were provided by collaborators in the United States, Italy and Spain. The prospective study material was composed of cDNA or gDNA derived from T cells, B-cell-depleted T cells, or PBMCs. The dataset comprised deeply sampled blood TCRbeta repertoires from subjects exposed to, actively infected with, or recovered from COVID-19. The repertoires were made available in a free public database intended to serve as a resource for research on the immune response to SARS-CoV-2. The samples were drawn from two sources: the first 160 participants of the ongoing ImmuneRACE study, and 1,254 subjects contributed by 6 global collaborators. The sample metadata nearly always contained a de-identified subject ID, COVID-19 status, age in years and sex. HLA class I and class II types, where available, came from metadata supplied by the sample provider rather than from assay-based typing.

General study outcomes and caveats: The quantity of clinical and demographic metadata differed by source and by participant and was supplied without curation.

TCRbeta CDR3 regions were amplified from genomic DNA using the immunoSEQ Assay, a bias-controlled multiplex PCR. In the paper's pipeline: The number of nucleated cells in each sample was estimated by amplification of reference gene primers within the assay. Sequence reads were collapsed and filtered to measure the absolute abundance of every unique TCRbeta CDR3 rearrangement. For each sample, productive Simpson clonality was calculated as the square root of Simpson's diversity index over productive rearrangements. TCRdb mirrors the immuneACCESS table, restricted to in-frame sequences. Some clones are absent from its copies; in checked studies, under half trace to an unresolved V gene, and the reason for the others is unknown. For V, J and clone size, that table is used; D and trimming come from the DNA. This sample has about 220,000 clones in its table, and over 75% of those were observed once. The top ten hold 3% to 4% of the sample.

In the prospective study, participants were roughly 18 to 90 years old, resided in 20 to 30 geographic areas of the United States, and were enrolled through a virtual design. In the prospective study, participants were assigned to cohorts based on the clinical history participants reported in a screening survey and a study questionnaire. For ImmuneRACE Cohort 3, a participant was defined as recovered based on two consecutive negative NP/OP PCR tests, clearance by a healthcare professional, or resolution of symptoms. Each participant in the prospective study had whole blood, serum and a nasopharyngeal or oropharyngeal swab collected by mobile phlebotomists. Prospective study participants could optionally give additional blood draws and questionnaires over an approximately two-month period. Prospective study blood samples were shipped either frozen or at room temperature before DNA extraction. CDR1 and CDR2 were assigned from the germline V gene (reference sequence) as LGHDT and YNNKEL. The CDR3, from cysteine to phenylalanine, totals 14 residues. CDR3 DNA only is kept here, 42 bases in frame from base 1. V and J are trimmed by 3 bases and 7 bases, and the gene matches miss 4 bases of the junction.

Sequenced input: PBMCs or T cells enriched from blood (not recorded which). This TCR was sampled from a woman in her fifties or sixties who had recovered from COVID-19. The chain couples TRBV3-1 (or the pseudogene TRBV3-2) to TRBJ1-4, with TRBD1 matching 8 junction bases. The DNA is as follows: TGTGCCAGCAGCCAGTCGACAGGGGTTGAAAAACTGTTTTTT. Translated, it gives CASSQSTGVEKLFF.